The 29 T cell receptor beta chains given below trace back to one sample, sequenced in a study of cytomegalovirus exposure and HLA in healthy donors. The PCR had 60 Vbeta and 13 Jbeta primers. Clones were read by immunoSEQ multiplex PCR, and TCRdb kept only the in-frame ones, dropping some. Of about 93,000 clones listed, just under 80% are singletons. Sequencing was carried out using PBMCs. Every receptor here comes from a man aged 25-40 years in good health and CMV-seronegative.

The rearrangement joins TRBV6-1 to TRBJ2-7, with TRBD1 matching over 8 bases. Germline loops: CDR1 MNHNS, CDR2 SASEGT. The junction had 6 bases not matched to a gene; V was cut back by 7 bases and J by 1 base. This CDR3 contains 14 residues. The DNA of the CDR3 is TGTGCCAGCATCCTGACAGGGGATTCCTACGAGCAGTACTTC. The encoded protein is CASILTGDSYEQYF.

CDR3 sequence (DNA): TGTGCCAGCTCACCGACAGGGAACACCGGGGAGCTGTTTTTT. It translates to CASSPTGNTGELFF. V gene TRBV18 combines with J gene TRBJ2-2, with a weak D call TRBD1 (6 bases). Germline V CDR1 and CDR2: KGHSH, LQKENI. This CDR3 region has 14 residues. Trimming removed 3 bases at V and 1 base at J, with 6 bases between.

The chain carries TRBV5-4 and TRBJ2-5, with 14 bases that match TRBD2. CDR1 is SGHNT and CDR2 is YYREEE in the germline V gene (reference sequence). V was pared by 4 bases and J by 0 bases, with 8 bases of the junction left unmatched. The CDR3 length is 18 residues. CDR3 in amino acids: CASSRGLAGVQNQETQYF. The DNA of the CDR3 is TGTGCCAGCAGCCGGGGACTAGCGGGAGTCCAGAACCAAGAGACCCAGTACTTC.

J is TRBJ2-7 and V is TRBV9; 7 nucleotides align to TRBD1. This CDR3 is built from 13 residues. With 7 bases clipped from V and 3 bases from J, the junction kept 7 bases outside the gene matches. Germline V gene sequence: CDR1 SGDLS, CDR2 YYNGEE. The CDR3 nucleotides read TGTGCCAGCTCCGGGACAGTGGACTACGAGCAGTACTTC. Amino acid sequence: CASSGTVDYEQYF.

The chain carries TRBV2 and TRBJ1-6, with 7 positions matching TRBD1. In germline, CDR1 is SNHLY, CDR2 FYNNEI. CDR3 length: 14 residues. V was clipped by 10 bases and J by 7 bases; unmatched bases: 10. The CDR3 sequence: CATKRGTENSPLHF. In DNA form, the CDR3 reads TGTGCCACCAAAAGGGGGACAGAGAATTCACCCCTCCACTTT.

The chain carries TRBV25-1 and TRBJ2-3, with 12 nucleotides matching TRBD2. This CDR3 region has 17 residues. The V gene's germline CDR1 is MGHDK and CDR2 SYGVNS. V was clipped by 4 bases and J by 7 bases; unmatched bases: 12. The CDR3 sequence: CASSAPLAGGMKNTQYF. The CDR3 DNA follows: TGTGCCAGCAGTGCCCCCCTAGCGGGAGGGATGAAAAATACGCAGTATTTT.

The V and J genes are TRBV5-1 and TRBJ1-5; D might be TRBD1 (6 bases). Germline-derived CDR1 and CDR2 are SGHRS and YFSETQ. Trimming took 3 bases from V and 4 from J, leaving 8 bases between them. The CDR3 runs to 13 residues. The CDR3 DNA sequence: TGCGCCAGCAGCTCCGGACAGAATCAGCCCCAGCATTTT. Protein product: CASSSGQNQPQHF.

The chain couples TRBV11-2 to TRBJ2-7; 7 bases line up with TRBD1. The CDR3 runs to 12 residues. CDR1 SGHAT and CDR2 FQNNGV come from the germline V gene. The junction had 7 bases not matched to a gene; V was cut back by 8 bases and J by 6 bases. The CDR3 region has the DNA TGTGCCAGCGGTACAGGGGCCACCGAGCAGTACTTC. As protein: CASGTGATEQYF. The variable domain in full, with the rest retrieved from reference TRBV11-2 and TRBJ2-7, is EAGVAQSPRYKIIEKRQSVAFWCNPISGHATLYWYQQILGQGPKLLIQFQNNGVVDDSQLPKDRFSAERLKGVDSTLKIQPAKLEDSAVYLCASGTGATEQYFGPGTRLTVT.

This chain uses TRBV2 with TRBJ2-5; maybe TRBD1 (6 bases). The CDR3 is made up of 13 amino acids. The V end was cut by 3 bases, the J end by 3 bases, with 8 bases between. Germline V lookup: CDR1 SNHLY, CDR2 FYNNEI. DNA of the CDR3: TGTGCCAGCAGTGATGGGGGCAAAGAGACCCAGTACTTC. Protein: CASSDGGKETQYF.

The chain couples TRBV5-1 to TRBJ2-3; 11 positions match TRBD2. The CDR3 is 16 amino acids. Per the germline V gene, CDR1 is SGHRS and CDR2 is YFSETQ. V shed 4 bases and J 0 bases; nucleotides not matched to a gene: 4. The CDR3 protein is CASSTGLAGSTDTQYF. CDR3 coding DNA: TGCGCCAGCAGCACTGGACTAGCGGGTAGCACAGATACGCAGTATTTT.

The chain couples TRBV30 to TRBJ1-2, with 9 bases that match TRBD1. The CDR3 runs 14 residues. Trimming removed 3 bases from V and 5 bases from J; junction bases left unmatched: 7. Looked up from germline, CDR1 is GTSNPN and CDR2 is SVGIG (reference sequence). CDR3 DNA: TGTGCCTGGAGCGGGACAGGGAAAGGTTATGGCTACACCTTC. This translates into CAWSGTGKGYGYTF.

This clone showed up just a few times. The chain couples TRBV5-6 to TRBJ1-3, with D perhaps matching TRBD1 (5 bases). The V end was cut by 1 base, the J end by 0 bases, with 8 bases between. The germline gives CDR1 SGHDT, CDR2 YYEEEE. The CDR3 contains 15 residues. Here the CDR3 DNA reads TGTGCCAGCAGCTTGAAGGGGTCCTCTGGAAACACCATATATTTT. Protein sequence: CASSLKGSSGNTIYF.

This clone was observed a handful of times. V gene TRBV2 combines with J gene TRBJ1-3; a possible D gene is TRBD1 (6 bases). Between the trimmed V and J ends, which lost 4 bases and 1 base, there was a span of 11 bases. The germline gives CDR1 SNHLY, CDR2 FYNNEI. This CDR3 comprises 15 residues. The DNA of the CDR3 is TGTGCCAGCAGTGGACAGGTCAAGTCTGGAAACACCATATATTTT. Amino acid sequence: CASSGQVKSGNTIYF.

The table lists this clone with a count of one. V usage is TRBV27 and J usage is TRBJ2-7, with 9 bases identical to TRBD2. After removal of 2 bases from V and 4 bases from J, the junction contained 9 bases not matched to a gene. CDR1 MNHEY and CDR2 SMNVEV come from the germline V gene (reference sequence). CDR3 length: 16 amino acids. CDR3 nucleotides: TGTGCCAGCAGTTTAAGTGGCGGGAGGGCCATTTACGAGCAGTACTTC. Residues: CASSLSGGRAIYEQYF.

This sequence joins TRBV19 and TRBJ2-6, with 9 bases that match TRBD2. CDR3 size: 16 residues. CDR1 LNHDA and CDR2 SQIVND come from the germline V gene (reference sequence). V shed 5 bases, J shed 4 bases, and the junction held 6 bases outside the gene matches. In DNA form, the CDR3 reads TGTGCCAGTAGTGTCGCGGGGGGGACCGGGGCCAACGTCCTGACTTTC. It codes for CASSVAGGTGANVLTF.

CDR3 nucleotides: TGCAGCGGGGACTTTCTGGGGATTCCAATGAACACTGAAGCTTTCTTT. This codes for CSGDFLGIPMNTEAFF. This rearrangement joins TRBV29-1 to TRBJ1-1, with a weak D call TRBD1 (5 bases). CDR1 is SQVTM, CDR2 ANQGSEA, per germline. This CDR3 region has 16 residues. The germline V and J ends were trimmed by 7 bases and 0 bases, with 21 bases remaining between them.

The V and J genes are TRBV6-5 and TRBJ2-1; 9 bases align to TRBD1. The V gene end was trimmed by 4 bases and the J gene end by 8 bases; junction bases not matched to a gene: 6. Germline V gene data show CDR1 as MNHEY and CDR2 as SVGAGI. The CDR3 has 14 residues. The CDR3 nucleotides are TGTGCCAGCAGTTCCTGGGACAGGGAGGATGAGCAGTTCTTC. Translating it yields CASSSWDREDEQFF.

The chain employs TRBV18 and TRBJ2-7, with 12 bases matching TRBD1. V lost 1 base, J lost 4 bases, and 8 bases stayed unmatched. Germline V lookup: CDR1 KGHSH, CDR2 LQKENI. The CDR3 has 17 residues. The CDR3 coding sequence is TGTGCCAGCTCACCACTCCCGGGACAGGGGGCGGTATACGAGCAGTACTTC. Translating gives CASSPLPGQGAVYEQYF.

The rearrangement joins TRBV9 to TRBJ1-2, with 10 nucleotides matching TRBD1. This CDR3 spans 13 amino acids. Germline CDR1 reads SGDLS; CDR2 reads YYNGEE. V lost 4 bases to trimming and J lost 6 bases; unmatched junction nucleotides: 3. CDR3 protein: CASSTGTGDGYTF. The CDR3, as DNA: TGTGCCAGCAGCACCGGGACAGGGGATGGCTACACCTTC.

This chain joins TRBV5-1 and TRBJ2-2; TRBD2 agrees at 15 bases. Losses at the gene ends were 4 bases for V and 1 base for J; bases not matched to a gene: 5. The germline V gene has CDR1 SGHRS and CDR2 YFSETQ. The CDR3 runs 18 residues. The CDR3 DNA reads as TGCGCCAGCAGCGCCCGGACTAGCGGGAGGGGGAACACCGGGGAGCTGTTTTTT. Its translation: CASSARTSGRGNTGELFF.

The CDR3 is CASMETGETEAFF. The CDR3, as DNA: TGTGCCAGCATGGAGACAGGGGAGACTGAAGCTTTCTTT. The chain carries TRBV2 and TRBJ1-1; 8 bases are shared with TRBD1. Germline CDR1 and CDR2: SNHLY and FYNNEI. With 7 bases clipped from V and 5 bases from J, the junction kept 6 bases outside the gene matches. The CDR3 is 13 amino acids. Filled out from reference TRBV2 and TRBJ1-1, the complete variable domain reads EPEVTQTPSHQVTQMGQEVILRCVPISNHLYFYWYRQILGQKVEFLVSFYNNEISEKSEIFDDQFSVERPDGSNFTLKIRSTKLEDSAMYFCASMETGETEAFFGQGTRLTVV.

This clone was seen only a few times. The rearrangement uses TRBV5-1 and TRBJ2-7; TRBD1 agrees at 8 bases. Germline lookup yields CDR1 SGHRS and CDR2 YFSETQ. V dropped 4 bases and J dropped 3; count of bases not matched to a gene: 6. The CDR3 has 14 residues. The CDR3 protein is CASSRKTGDYEQYF. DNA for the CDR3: TGCGCCAGCAGCAGAAAGACAGGGGACTACGAGCAGTACTTC.

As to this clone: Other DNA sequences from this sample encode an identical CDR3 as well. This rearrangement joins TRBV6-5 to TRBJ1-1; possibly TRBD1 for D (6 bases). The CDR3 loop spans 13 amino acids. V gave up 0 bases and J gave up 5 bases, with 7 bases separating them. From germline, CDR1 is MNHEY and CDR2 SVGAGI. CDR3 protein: CASSYSTGTEAFF. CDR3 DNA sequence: TGTGCCAGCAGTTACTCGACAGGAACTGAAGCTTTCTTT.

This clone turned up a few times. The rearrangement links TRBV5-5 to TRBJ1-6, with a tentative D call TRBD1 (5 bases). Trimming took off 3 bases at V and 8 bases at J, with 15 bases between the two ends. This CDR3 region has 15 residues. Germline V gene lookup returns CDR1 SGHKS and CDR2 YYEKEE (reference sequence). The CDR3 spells CASSSTRAGYSPLHF. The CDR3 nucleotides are TGTGCCAGCAGCTCAACCAGGGCAGGGTATTCACCCCTCCACTTT.

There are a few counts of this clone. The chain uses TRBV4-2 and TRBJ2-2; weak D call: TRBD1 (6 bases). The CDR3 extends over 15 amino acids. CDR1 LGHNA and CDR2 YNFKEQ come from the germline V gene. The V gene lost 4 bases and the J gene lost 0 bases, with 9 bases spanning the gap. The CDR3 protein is CASSPQGSNTGELFF. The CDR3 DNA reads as TGTGCCAGCAGCCCCCAGGGGTCGAACACCGGGGAGCTGTTTTTT.

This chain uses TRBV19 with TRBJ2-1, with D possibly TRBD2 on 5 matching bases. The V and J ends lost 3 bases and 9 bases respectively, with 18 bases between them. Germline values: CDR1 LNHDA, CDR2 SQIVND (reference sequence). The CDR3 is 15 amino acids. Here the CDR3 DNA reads TGTGCCAGTAGTATGGTGAGGGAACCTCCCCCTGAGCAGTTCTTC. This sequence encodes CASSMVREPPPEQFF.

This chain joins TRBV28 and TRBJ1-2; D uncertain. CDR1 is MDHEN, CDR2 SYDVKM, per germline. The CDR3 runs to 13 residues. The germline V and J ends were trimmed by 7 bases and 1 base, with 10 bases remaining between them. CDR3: CASNHRGNYGYTF. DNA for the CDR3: TGTGCCAGCAACCACCGGGGTAACTATGGCTACACCTTC.

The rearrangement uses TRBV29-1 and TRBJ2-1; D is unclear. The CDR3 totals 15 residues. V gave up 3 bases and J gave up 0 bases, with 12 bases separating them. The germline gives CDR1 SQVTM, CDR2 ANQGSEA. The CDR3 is CSVESDWSSYNEQFF. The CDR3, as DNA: TGCAGCGTTGAGTCAGACTGGAGCTCCTACAATGAGCAGTTCTTC.

CDR3 amino acids: CASSLGRGLETQYF. The DNA for the CDR3 is TGCGCCAGCAGCTTAGGAAGGGGGCTAGAGACCCAGTACTTC. This sequence joins TRBV5-1 and TRBJ2-5; 7 bases line up with TRBD1. V lost 2 bases to trimming and J lost 4 bases; unmatched junction nucleotides: 5. The germline V gene encodes CDR1 SGHRS and CDR2 YFSETQ. The CDR3 contains 14 residues.